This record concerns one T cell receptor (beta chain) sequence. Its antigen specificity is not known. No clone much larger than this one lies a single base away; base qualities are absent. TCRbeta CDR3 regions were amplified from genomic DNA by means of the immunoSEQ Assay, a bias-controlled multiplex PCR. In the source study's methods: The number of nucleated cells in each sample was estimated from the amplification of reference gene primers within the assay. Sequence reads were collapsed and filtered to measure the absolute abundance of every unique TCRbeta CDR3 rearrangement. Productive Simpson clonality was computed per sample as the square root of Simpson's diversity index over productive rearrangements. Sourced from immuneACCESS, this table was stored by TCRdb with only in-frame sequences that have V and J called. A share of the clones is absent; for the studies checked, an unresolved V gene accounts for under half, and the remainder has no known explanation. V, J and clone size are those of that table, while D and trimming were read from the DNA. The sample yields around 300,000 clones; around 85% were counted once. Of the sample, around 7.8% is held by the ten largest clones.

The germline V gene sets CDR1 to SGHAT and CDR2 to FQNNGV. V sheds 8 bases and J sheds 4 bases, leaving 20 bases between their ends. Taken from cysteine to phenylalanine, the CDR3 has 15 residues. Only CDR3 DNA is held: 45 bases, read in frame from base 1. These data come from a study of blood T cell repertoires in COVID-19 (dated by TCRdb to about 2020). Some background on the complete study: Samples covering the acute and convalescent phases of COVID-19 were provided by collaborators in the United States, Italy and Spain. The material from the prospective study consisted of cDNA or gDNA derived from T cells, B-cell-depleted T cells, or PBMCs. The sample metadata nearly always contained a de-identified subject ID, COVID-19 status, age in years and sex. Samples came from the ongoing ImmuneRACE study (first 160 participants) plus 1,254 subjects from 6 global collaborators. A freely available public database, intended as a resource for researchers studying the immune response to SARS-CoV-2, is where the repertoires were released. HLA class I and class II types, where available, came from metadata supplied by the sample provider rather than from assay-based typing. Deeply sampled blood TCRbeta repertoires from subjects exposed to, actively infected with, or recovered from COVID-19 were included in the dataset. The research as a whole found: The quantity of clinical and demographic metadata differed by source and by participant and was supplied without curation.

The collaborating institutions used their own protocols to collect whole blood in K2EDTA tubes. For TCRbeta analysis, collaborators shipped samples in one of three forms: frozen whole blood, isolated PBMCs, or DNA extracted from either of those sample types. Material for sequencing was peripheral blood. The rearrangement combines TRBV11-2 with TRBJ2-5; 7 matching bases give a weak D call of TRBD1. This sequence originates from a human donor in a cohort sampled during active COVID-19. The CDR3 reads CASSEGGPGGETQYF. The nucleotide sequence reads TGTGCCAGCTCAGAGGGGGGACCAGGGGGAGAGACCCAGTACTTC.